The 7 T cell receptor beta chains below come from one sample, sequenced in a study of blood T cell repertoires in COVID-19. The assay was immunoSEQ multiplex PCR, and TCRdb's table has in-frame clones only and misses some. This table has 430,000 or so clones, 88% appearing once. Input material: PBMCs or T cells enriched from blood (not recorded which). Receptors were obtained from a woman between 35 and 50 years old who had recovered from COVID-19.

This clone was detected once. J is TRBJ1-2 and V is TRBV27; 7 nucleotides agree with TRBD1. The junction had 6 bases not matched to a gene; V was cut back by 6 bases and J by 5 bases. Per the germline V gene, CDR1 is MNHEY and CDR2 is SMNVEV (reference sequence). The CDR3 length is 13 residues. DNA for the CDR3: TGTGCCAGCAGGCCGACAGGGCTTTATGGCTACACCTTC. Protein sequence: CASRPTGLYGYTF.

The chain recombines TRBV9 with TRBJ2-7; tentatively, D is TRBD1 (6 bases). Trimming removed 2 bases at V and 6 bases at J, with 24 bases between. CDR1 is SGDLS, CDR2 YYNGEE, per germline. The CDR3 is made up of 17 amino acids. As DNA, the CDR3 is TGTGCCAGCAGCGTGGGACCAAACAGGGTTTCGGCTAGCGAGCAGTACTTC. This sequence encodes CASSVGPNRVSASEQYF.

The V call is TRBV11-2, the J call TRBJ2-4, with a possible D match to TRBD1 (5 bases). Trimming shortened V by 5 bases and J by 11 bases, and 25 bases separated the two germline ends. CDR3 length: 16 residues. Germline V CDR1 and CDR2: SGHAT, FQNNGV. The CDR3: CASSAIGNRFGPFQYF. In DNA form, the CDR3 reads TGTGCCAGCAGCGCCATTGGGAACAGGTTTGGGCCTTTTCAGTACTTC.

This chain joins TRBV6-5 and TRBJ1-1; 8 nucleotides match TRBD1. The CDR3 consists of 14 residues. After removal of 6 bases from V and 1 base from J, the junction contained 4 bases not matched to a gene. CDR1 and CDR2 from the germline V gene are MNHEY and SVGAGI. The CDR3 coding sequence is TGTGCCAGCAGCCGGGGGACAGGGAACACTGAAGCTTTCTTT. Translated, it gives CASSRGTGNTEAFF.

This sequence joins TRBV6-6 and TRBJ2-2; tentative D call: TRBD2 (5 bases). The CDR3 is 17 amino acids. V shed 5 bases and J shed 4 bases, with 20 bases lying between them. Germline V CDR1 and CDR2: MNHNY, SVGAGI (reference sequence). The CDR3, as DNA: TGTGCCAGCAGTCCTTACGTCCCGGGAATGACCACCGGGGAGCTGTTTTTT. Protein sequence: CASSPYVPGMTTGELFF.

The J gene is TRBJ1-3, the V gene TRBV18, with D possibly TRBD1 on 5 matching bases. V lost 3 bases, J lost 0 bases, and 12 bases lay in between. Germline CDR1 KGHSH, CDR2 LQKENI. This CDR3 spans 16 amino acids. CDR3 in DNA: TGTGCCAGCTCACCCGCCTTGGGGGGCTCTGGAAACACCATATATTTT. This encodes CASSPALGGSGNTIYF.

The genes are TRBV19 and TRBJ1-2; D is undetermined. This CDR3 is 13 amino acids long. The ends were cut back, 0 bases at V and 4 bases at J, with 6 bases in the middle. The V gene's germline CDR1 is LNHDA and CDR2 SQIVND (reference sequence). The CDR3: CASSIDGVYGYTF. The CDR3 coding sequence is TGTGCCAGTAGTATAGACGGGGTCTATGGCTACACCTTC.